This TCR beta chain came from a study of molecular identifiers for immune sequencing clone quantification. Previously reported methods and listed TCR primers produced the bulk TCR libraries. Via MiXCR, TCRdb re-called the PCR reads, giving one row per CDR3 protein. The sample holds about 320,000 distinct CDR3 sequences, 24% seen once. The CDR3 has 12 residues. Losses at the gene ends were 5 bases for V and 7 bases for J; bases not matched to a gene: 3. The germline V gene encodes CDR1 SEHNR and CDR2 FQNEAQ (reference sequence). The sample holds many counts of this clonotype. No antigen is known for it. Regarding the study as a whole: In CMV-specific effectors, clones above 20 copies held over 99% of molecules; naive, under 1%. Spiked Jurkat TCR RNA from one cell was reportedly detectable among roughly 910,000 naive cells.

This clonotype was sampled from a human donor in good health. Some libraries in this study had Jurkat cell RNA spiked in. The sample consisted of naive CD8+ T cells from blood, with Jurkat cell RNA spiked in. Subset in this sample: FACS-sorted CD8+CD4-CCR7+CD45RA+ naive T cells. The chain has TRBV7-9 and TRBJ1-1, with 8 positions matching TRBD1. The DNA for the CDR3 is TGTGCCAGCAGCCAGGGGACAGGTGAAGCTTTCTTT. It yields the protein CASSQGTGEAFF. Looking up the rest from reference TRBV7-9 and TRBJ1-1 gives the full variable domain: DTGVSQNPRHKITKRGQNVTFRCDPISEHNRLYWYRQTLGQGPEFLTYFQNEAQLEKSRLLSDRFSAERPKGSFSTLEIQRTEQGDSAMYLCASSQGTGEAFFGQGTRLTVV.